This T cell receptor delta chain was sequenced during a study of gamma-delta T cells after stem cell transplantation. TCRdb re-called clones from the RT-PCR reads using CATT. The table for this sample gives approximately 53 delta-chain clones. CDR1 GEAIGNYY and CDR2 EKD come from the germline V gene. V dropped 3 bases and J dropped 8; count of bases not matched to a gene: 8. This CDR3 contains 15 residues. The chain recombines TRDV2 with TRDJ1, with 13 bases aligning to TRDD3. Sequenced input: gamma-delta T cells. This clonotype was obtained from a human donor. It is not recorded whose cells these are; they may come from a transplant donor. This table probably holds off-target reads from a library built for another chain. The CDR3 reads CACDEVLGDTLKLIF. CDR3 nucleotide sequence: TGTGCCTGTGACGAAGTACTGGGGGATACGTTGAAACTCATCTTT.